Following are 11 T cell receptor beta chains from one sample sequenced in a study of beta chain features in type 1 diabetes. Since all of the isolated RNA was reverse transcribed, expressed TCRB transcripts were what got sequenced. Sequencing was performed with immunoSEQ multiplex PCR; in TCRdb, only in-frame clones are kept and a portion is missing. The sample lists roughly 180,000 clones, more than 10% seen once, with 0.6% to 0.8% in the top ten. The sequenced material came from central memory CD4+ T cells from blood. The receptors were sampled from a woman aged 18-29 years in good health.

This clone came up a few times. This chain connects TRBV10-3 to TRBJ2-5; 9 bases are a match to TRBD1. The CDR3 has 12 residues. Germline V gives CDR1 ENHRY, CDR2 SYGVKD. J lost 5 bases, V lost 8 bases, and 3 bases had no gene match. Here the CDR3 DNA reads TGTGCCATCCGGGACAGGGCGGAGACCCAGTACTTC. Its translation is CAIRDRAETQYF.

This clone turned up a few times. This chain connects TRBV7-9 to TRBJ2-5; D might be TRBD2 (6 bases). The CDR3 covers 13 residues. The V and J ends lost 3 bases and 7 bases respectively, with 12 bases between them. Germline V lookup: CDR1 SEHNR, CDR2 FQNEAQ (reference sequence). The CDR3 protein is CASSFNPEGTQYF. CDR3 DNA sequence: TGTGCCAGCAGCTTTAATCCGGAGGGGACCCAGTACTTC. Complete variable domain (other parts from reference TRBV7-9 and TRBJ2-5): DTGVSQNPRHKITKRGQNVTFRCDPISEHNRLYWYRQTLGQGPEFLTYFQNEAQLEKSRLLSDRFSAERPKGSFSTLEIQRTEQGDSAMYLCASSFNPEGTQYFGPGTRLLVL.

The V gene is TRBV7-3, the J gene TRBJ2-1, with D unclear. From germline, CDR1 is SGHTA and CDR2 FQGTGA. This CDR3 spans 15 amino acids. Trimming shortened V by 5 bases and J by 2 bases, and 13 bases separated the two germline ends. The CDR3 sequence: CASSLAHGPYNEQFF. DNA of the CDR3: TGTGCCAGCAGCCTCGCCCACGGTCCCTACAATGAGCAGTTCTTC.

The rearrangement uses TRBV30 and TRBJ2-3; D might be TRBD2 (6 bases). V dropped 4 bases and J dropped 0 bases, with 11 bases sitting between them. Germline V CDR1 and CDR2: GTSNPN, SVGIG (reference sequence). The CDR3 is 14 amino acids. The CDR3 region has the DNA TGTGCCTGGAATCTGGGGGGTAGCACAGATACGCAGTATTTT. Amino acids: CAWNLGGSTDTQYF.

This clone appeared a few times. This CDR3 reads CASSFRGAGGSTDTQYF. Written as DNA, the CDR3 is TGTGCCAGCAGCTTTCGAGGAGCGGGAGGGAGCACAGATACGCAGTATTTT. This rearrangement joins TRBV7-2 to TRBJ2-3; TRBD2 agrees at 10 bases. Germline V lookup: CDR1 SGHTA, CDR2 FQGNSA. V was pared by 3 bases and J by 0 bases, with 6 bases of the junction left unmatched. The CDR3 is made up of 17 amino acids.

The chain links TRBV6-5 to TRBJ1-1; D remains unclear. The germline V gene has CDR1 MNHEY and CDR2 SVGAGI. Trimming left V 4 bases short and J 1 base short, with 10 bases between. The CDR3 covers 14 residues. CDR3 bases: TGTGCCAGCAGTTCAAAACAGACGAACACTGAAGCTTTCTTT. It encodes CASSSKQTNTEAFF.

This clone has more than one count but fewer than ten. This chain links TRBV15 with TRBJ1-5; 9 bases agree with TRBD1. Trimming at V came to 4 bases and at J to 11 bases, leaving 12 bases not matched to a gene. Germline-derived CDR1 and CDR2 are LNHNV and YYDKDF (reference sequence). The CDR3 has 15 amino acids. The CDR3 protein is CATSTLGDRARAQHF. The CDR3 DNA sequence: TGTGCCACCAGCACCCTAGGGGACAGGGCGAGGGCCCAGCATTTT.

The chain carries TRBV2 and TRBJ2-1; possibly TRBD2 for D (6 bases). Trimming removed 6 bases at V and 5 bases at J, with 14 bases between. There are 14 residues in the CDR3. The V gene's germline CDR1 is SNHLY and CDR2 FYNNEI. CDR3 DNA sequence: TGTGCCAGCAGCCTAGACGGGGGAAACAATGAGCAGTTCTTC. Protein sequence: CASSLDGGNNEQFF.

This clone was found a few times. This chain links TRBV4-1 with TRBJ2-1, with D tentatively TRBD1 (6 bases). Trimming pared 0 bases from V and 0 bases from J, leaving 9 bases between. The CDR3 sequence is 16 residues long. Looked up from germline, CDR1 is MGHRA and CDR2 is YSYEKL. The DNA for the CDR3 is TGCGCCAGCAGCCAAGAGAGGGGGTCCTCCTACAATGAGCAGTTCTTC. Translation gives CASSQERGSSYNEQFF.

This clone was counted at least ten times. CDR3 bases: TGTGCCAGCAGTGTTGAGGTTAGCACAGATACGCAGTATTTT. It specifies CASSVEVSTDTQYF. The rearrangement joins TRBV2 to TRBJ2-3; D gene unclear. With 4 bases removed from V and 0 bases from J, the gap between germline ends came to 8 bases. There are 14 residues in the CDR3. CDR1 is SNHLY and CDR2 is FYNNEI in the germline V gene.

This clone has only a few counts. This rearrangement joins TRBV16 to TRBJ2-7, with D maybe TRBD2 (6 bases). The CDR3 extends over 14 amino acids. V was pared by 1 base and J by 2 bases, with 9 bases between. Germline CDR1 reads KGHSY; CDR2 reads FQNENV. CDR3 sequence reads: CASSQWRETYEQYF. The CDR3 region has the DNA TGTGCCAGCAGCCAATGGAGGGAAACCTACGAGCAGTACTTC.